These T cell receptor beta chains were read from a single sample in a study of CD4+ T cells in melanoma. Using immunoSEQ multiplex PCR, the repertoire was profiled, and TCRdb retains in-frame clones only, with some absent. The data show some 5,000 clones, about 63% seen once. The sample taken for sequencing was cells from a culture (not recorded whether cultured in vitro). The receptors here all came from a human donor with melanoma. Both conserved end residues are part of each CDR3. Not all rows give a size; the values are once, few, many and, for expanded clones, a class.

len: 14; v_gene: TRBV9; abundance: NA; j_gene: TRBJ1-2; CDR3aa: CASSVAVTNYGYTF
len: 14; v_gene: TRBV2; abundance: NA; j_gene: TRBJ1-2; CDR3aa: CASSVWGAAYGYTF
len: 14; v_gene: TRBV6-1; abundance: medium-sized; j_gene: TRBJ2-5; CDR3aa: CASSEFGAGETQYF
len: 14; v_gene: TRBV2; abundance: NA; j_gene: TRBJ2-1; CDR3aa: CASNQQGPDNEQFF
len: 17; v_gene: TRBV3-1/TRBV3-2; abundance: NA; j_gene: TRBJ2-5; CDR3aa: CASSNKGAGEVLETQYF
len: 15; v_gene: TRBV7-2; abundance: NA; j_gene: TRBJ2-2; CDR3aa: CASSLRLVLTGELFF
len: 15; v_gene: TRBV6-4; abundance: NA; j_gene: TRBJ2-3; CDR3aa: CASSDSIGGPDTQYF
len: 15; v_gene: TRBV7-9; abundance: NA; j_gene: TRBJ1-1; CDR3aa: CASNPGQGSNTEAFF
len: 16; v_gene: TRBV6-2/TRBV6-3; abundance: NA; j_gene: TRBJ2-3; CDR3aa: CASSYRASAYTDTQYF
len: 17; v_gene: TRBV24-1; abundance: NA; j_gene: TRBJ2-7; CDR3aa: CATSDLRGQGPPYEQYF
len: 17; v_gene: TRBV4-1; abundance: NA; j_gene: TRBJ2-2; CDR3aa: CASSQGVWLSNTGELFF
len: 16; v_gene: TRBV5-4; abundance: few; j_gene: TRBJ2-3; CDR3aa: CASSPLAGGATDTQYF
len: 14; v_gene: TRBV5-1; abundance: NA; j_gene: TRBJ1-2; CDR3aa: CASSIQGGNYGYTF
len: 14; v_gene: TRBV28; abundance: NA; j_gene: TRBJ1-1; CDR3aa: CASSLQGAGTEAFF
len: 12; v_gene: TRBV27; abundance: NA; j_gene: TRBJ1-2; CDR3aa: CASSNSRGGYTF
len: 14; v_gene: TRBV30; abundance: NA; j_gene: TRBJ2-7; CDR3aa: CAASGTEISYEQYF
len: 12; v_gene: TRBV30; abundance: NA; j_gene: TRBJ2-1; CDR3aa: CAWSRTGNEQFF
len: 15; v_gene: TRBV13; abundance: medium-sized; j_gene: TRBJ2-1; CDR3aa: CASSLRQSIYNEQFF
len: 16; v_gene: TRBV3-1/TRBV3-2; abundance: NA; j_gene: TRBJ2-3; CDR3aa: CASSQRTGGSTDTQYF
len: 13; v_gene: TRBV2; abundance: NA; j_gene: TRBJ1-2; CDR3aa: CASWGDRVDGYTF
len: 9; v_gene: TRBV9; abundance: medium-sized; j_gene: TRBJ2-5; CDR3aa: CASGETQYF
len: 13; v_gene: TRBV7-9; abundance: NA; j_gene: TRBJ2-3; CDR3aa: CASSLGSKDPQYF
len: 11; v_gene: TRBV18; abundance: NA; j_gene: TRBJ2-3; CDR3aa: CASSPWDTQYF
len: 14; v_gene: TRBV5-1; abundance: NA; j_gene: TRBJ1-2; CDR3aa: CASSPTGTNYGYTF
len: 11; v_gene: TRBV28; abundance: NA; j_gene: TRBJ2-3; CDR3aa: CASSPTDTQYF
len: 16; v_gene: TRBV9; abundance: NA; j_gene: TRBJ2-5; CDR3aa: CASSELTGGYQETQYF
len: 12; v_gene: TRBV13; abundance: NA; j_gene: TRBJ2-7; CDR3aa: CASSWAVNEQYF
len: 14; v_gene: TRBV3-1/TRBV3-2; abundance: NA; j_gene: TRBJ2-5; CDR3aa: CASSQAHSKETQYF
len: 14; v_gene: TRBV30; abundance: NA; j_gene: TRBJ2-5; CDR3aa: CAWSRAGAQETQYF
len: 13; v_gene: TRBV7-6; abundance: NA; j_gene: TRBJ1-2; CDR3aa: CASSLGTGSGYTF
len: 14; v_gene: TRBV7-6; abundance: once; j_gene: TRBJ2-1; CDR3aa: CASTDPSGYNEQFF
len: 14; v_gene: TRBV15; abundance: NA; j_gene: TRBJ2-1; CDR3aa: CATSSHRGGNEQFF